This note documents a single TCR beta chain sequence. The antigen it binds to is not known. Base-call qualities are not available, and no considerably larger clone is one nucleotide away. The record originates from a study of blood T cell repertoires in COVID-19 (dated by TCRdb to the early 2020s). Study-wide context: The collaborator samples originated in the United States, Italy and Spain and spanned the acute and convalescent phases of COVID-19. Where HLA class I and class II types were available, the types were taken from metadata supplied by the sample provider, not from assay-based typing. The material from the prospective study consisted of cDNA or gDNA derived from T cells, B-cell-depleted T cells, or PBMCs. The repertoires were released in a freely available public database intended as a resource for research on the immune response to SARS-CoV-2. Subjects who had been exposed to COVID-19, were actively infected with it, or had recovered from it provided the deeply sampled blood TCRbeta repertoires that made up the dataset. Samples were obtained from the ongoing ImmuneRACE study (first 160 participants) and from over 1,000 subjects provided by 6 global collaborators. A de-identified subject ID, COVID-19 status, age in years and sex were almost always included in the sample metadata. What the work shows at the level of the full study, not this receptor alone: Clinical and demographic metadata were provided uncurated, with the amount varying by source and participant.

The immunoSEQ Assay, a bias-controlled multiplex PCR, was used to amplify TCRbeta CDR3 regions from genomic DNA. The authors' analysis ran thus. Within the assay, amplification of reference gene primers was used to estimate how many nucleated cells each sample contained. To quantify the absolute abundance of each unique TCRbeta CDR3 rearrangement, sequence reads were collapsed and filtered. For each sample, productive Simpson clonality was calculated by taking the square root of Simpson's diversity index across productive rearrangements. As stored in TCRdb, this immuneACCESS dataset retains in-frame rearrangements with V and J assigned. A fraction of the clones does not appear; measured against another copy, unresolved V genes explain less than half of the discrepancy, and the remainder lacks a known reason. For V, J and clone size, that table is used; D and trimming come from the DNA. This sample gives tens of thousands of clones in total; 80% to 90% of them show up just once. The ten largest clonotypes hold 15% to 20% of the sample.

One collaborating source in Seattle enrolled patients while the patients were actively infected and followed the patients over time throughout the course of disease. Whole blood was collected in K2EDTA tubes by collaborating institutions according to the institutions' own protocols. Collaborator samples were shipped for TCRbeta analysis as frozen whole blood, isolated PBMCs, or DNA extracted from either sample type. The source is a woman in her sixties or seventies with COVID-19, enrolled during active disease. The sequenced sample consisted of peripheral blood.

The DNA sequence is as follows: TGTGCCAGTAGTATAAGGGGTTCCGGCTACACCTTC. Its protein reads: CASSIRGSGYTF. The rearrangement combines TRBV19 with TRBJ1-2; TRBD1 is a weak D gene call, 5 bases matching. There are 12 amino acids in the CDR3, from cysteine to phenylalanine inclusive. Of the read, only the CDR3 DNA is kept; its 36 bases are in frame from base 1. CDR1 and CDR2, looked up from the germline V gene (reference sequence), are LNHDA and SQIVND. The V end loses 2 bases and the J end loses 8 bases, and a stretch of 9 bases separates them.